Below are 20 T cell receptor beta chains sequenced from a single sample in a study of T cells after yellow fever vaccination. MiXCR, applied by TCRdb to the 5' RACE reads, yields one record per CDR3 protein. The data show over 110,000 distinct CDR3 sequences, 7.7% seen once. The input for sequencing was CD4+ T cells sorted from PBMCs, taken 5 days after the yellow fever booster vaccination. All receptors derive from a man aged 25 to 45 who received the YFV17D yellow fever vaccine.

This clonotype was counted at least ten times. The V call is TRBV4-1, the J call TRBJ2-7; 14 bases align to TRBD2. In germline, CDR1 is MGHRA, CDR2 YSYEKL. V was pared by 1 base and J by 0 bases, with 8 bases of the junction left unmatched. This CDR3 has 19 residues. The CDR3 reads CASSQGGLAGAVSSYEQYF. The CDR3 bases are TGCGCCAGCAGCCAAGGGGGACTAGCGGGAGCGGTTAGCTCCTACGAGCAGTACTTC.

This clonotype has ten or more counts. This chain connects TRBV24-1 to TRBJ2-3; D may be TRBD1 or TRBD2 (5 bases each). The length of the CDR3 is 17 residues. V was trimmed by 5 bases and J by 2 bases, leaving 19 bases between them. The germline CDR1 and CDR2 sequences are KGHDR and SFDVKD. CDR3 protein: CATSAGTYIGNTDTQYF. DNA for the CDR3: TGTGCCACCAGTGCCGGGACCTACATAGGAAACACAGATACGCAGTATTTT.

This clonotype was observed many times. One end of the junction is discordant with germline, which a read error may explain. This chain links TRBV7-2 with TRBJ2-7; D is possibly TRBD1 (6 bases). Germline V gene sequence: CDR1 SGHTA, CDR2 FQGNSA. The CDR3 length is 14 residues. The CDR3 is CASSPLSGTPQQNF. The CDR3 DNA follows: TGTGCCAGCAGCCCACTATCCGGGACACCCCAACAGAACTTC. The whole variable domain, filled in from reference TRBV7-2 and TRBJ2-7, reads GAGVSQSPSNKVTEKGKDVELRCDPISGHTALYWYRQSLGQGLEFLIYFQGNSAPDKSGLPSDRFSAERTGGSVSTLTIQRTQQEDSAVYLCASSPLSGTPQQNFGPGTRLTVT.

To note about this clonotype: A read error may be the cause here, since a much bigger clone is one base away. This CDR3 reads CASSLGTREGNEQFF. Here the CDR3 DNA reads TGCGCCAGCAGCCTCGGGACAAGGGAGGGAAATGAGCAGTTCTTC. This sequence joins TRBV5-1 and TRBJ2-1, with D perhaps TRBD2 (7 bases). This CDR3 is 15 amino acids long. Germline V gives CDR1 SGHRS, CDR2 YFSETQ. The ends were cut back, 4 bases at V and 7 bases at J, with 18 bases in the middle.

This clonotype was seen repeatedly, ten times or more. The chain has TRBV12-3 or TRBV12-4 and TRBJ2-7; 12 bases map to TRBD2. The CDR3 extends over 14 amino acids. After removal of 6 bases from V and 1 base from J, the junction contained 1 base not matched to a gene. In nucleotides, the CDR3 is TGTGCCAGCAGGACTAGCGGGAGATCCTACGAGCAGTACTTC. It is translated as CASRTSGRSYEQYF.

This clonotype was counted ten times or more. The chain has TRBV27 and TRBJ2-2, with D perhaps TRBD1 or TRBD2 (6 bases each). CDR3 length: 18 residues. Germline CDR1 reads MNHEY; CDR2 reads SMNVEV (reference sequence). Trimming took 6 bases from V and 2 from J, leaving 22 bases between them. The chain's CDR3 is CASSPRLRGALNTGELFF. The CDR3 region has the DNA TGTGCCAGCAGCCCCCGTCTTAGGGGGGCTCTAAACACCGGGGAGCTGTTTTTT.

This clonotype was counted only a few times. The chain joins TRBV5-8 to TRBJ2-7, with TRBD2 matching 9 bases. Looked up from germline, CDR1 is SGHTS and CDR2 is YDEGEE. The ends lost 0 bases at V and 6 bases at J; junction bases unmatched: 7. CDR3 size: 15 residues. CDR3 sequence: CASSLGGAGGIEQYF. CDR3 sequence (DNA): TGTGCCAGCAGCTTGGGCGGAGCGGGAGGTATCGAGCAGTACTTC.

This clonotype was counted only a few times. The rearrangement links TRBV7-2 to TRBJ2-7; 10 nucleotides align to TRBD2. The CDR3 is made up of 14 amino acids. V shed 5 bases and J 3 bases; nucleotides not matched to a gene: 4. The germline CDR1 and CDR2 sequences are SGHTA and FQGNSA. CDR3 in amino acids: CASSRGLAVYEQYF. DNA of the CDR3: TGTGCCAGCAGCCGTGGACTAGCGGTCTACGAGCAGTACTTC.

The sample holds a few counts of this clonotype. The chain uses TRBV9 and TRBJ2-7; a possible D gene is TRBD2 (6 bases). This CDR3 spans 14 amino acids. Trimming shortened V by 3 bases and J by 5 bases, and 15 bases separated the two germline ends. Germline CDR1 reads SGDLS; CDR2 reads YYNGEE. Written as DNA, the CDR3 is TGTGCCAGCAGCGCCCATAGCGGACCAGACGAGCAGTACTTC. It translates to CASSAHSGPDEQYF.

This clonotype was counted ten times or more. The rearrangement joins TRBV5-6 to TRBJ2-1; D might be TRBD1 (5 bases). Trimming pared 1 base from V and 7 bases from J, leaving 9 bases between. This CDR3 has 13 amino acids. The V gene's germline CDR1 is SGHDT and CDR2 YYEEEE. The CDR3 loop is CASSLQGWNEQFF. The CDR3 DNA sequence: TGTGCCAGCAGCTTGCAGGGTTGGAATGAGCAGTTCTTC.

There are many counts of this clonotype. V and J are TRBV20-1 and TRBJ2-7; D possibly corresponds to TRBD1 (6 bases). This CDR3 has 15 amino acids. Germline CDR1 reads DFQATT; CDR2 reads SNEGSKA (reference sequence). Trimming left V 4 bases short and J 1 base short, with 17 bases between. The CDR3 loop reads CSAIRSDSGSYEQYF. The CDR3 DNA sequence: TGCAGTGCTATCCGCTCGGACAGTGGGTCCTACGAGCAGTACTTC.

The chain links TRBV16 to TRBJ1-6; no clear D gene. V was shortened by 4 bases and J by 5 bases, with 12 bases between the two germline ends. There are 15 residues in the CDR3. CDR1 and CDR2 from the germline V gene are KGHSY and FQNENV. CDR3: CASSPSGRNNSPLHF. The CDR3 DNA is TGTGCCAGCAGCCCTTCGGGTCGAAATAATTCACCCCTCCACTTT.

This clonotype came up many times. The chain is built from TRBV7-2 and TRBJ2-6, with D perhaps TRBD1 (6 bases). V lost 5 bases, J lost 2 bases, and 10 bases lay in between. In germline, CDR1 is SGHTA, CDR2 FQGNSA. The CDR3 loop spans 15 amino acids. CDR3: CASSEKGAGANVLTF. DNA of the CDR3: TGTGCCAGCAGCGAAAAGGGGGCTGGGGCCAACGTCCTGACTTTC.

This clonotype has at least ten counts. The J gene is TRBJ2-5, the V gene TRBV7-2; D unresolved. The CDR3 sequence is 13 residues long. The V end was cut by 0 bases, the J end by 3 bases, with 5 bases between. Germline lookup yields CDR1 SGHTA and CDR2 FQGNSA. In DNA, the CDR3 is TGTGCCAGCAGCTTAGCTAACAAAGAGACCCAGTACTTC. Protein sequence: CASSLANKETQYF.

This clonotype was detected ten times or more. The chain links TRBV20-1 to TRBJ1-1, with 8 bases lining up with TRBD1. Germline V gene lookup returns CDR1 DFQATT and CDR2 SNEGSKA (reference sequence). The CDR3 runs to 15 residues. V gave up 3 bases and J gave up 1 base; unmatched junction bases: 7. The CDR3 DNA is TGCAGTGCTAGGAGGGGGGGACAGGCGAACACTGAAGCTTTCTTT. This codes for CSARRGGQANTEAFF.

This clonotype was detected ten times or more. This chain connects TRBV7-3 to TRBJ1-5; no firm D call. Trimming pared 3 bases from V and 5 bases from J, leaving 8 bases between. The CDR3 length is 13 residues. Per germline, CDR1 SGHTA and CDR2 FQGTGA. This CDR3 reads CASSFGLDQPQHF. DNA for the CDR3: TGTGCCAGCAGCTTTGGTCTGGATCAGCCCCAGCATTTT.

This clonotype was seen many times. The chain carries TRBV12-3 or TRBV12-4 and TRBJ1-6; D is unresolved. The CDR3 is 14 residues long. V gave up 2 bases and J gave up 7 bases, with 9 bases separating them. The CDR3 here is CASSLRELNSPLHF. For the CDR3, the DNA is TGTGCCAGCAGTTTAAGGGAGCTAAATTCACCCCTCCACTTT.

This clonotype was counted a few times. This sequence joins TRBV5-6 and TRBJ2-5, with 8 bases identical to TRBD1. Germline values: CDR1 SGHDT, CDR2 YYEEEE. This CDR3 contains 15 residues. The junction had 12 bases not matched to a gene; V was cut back by 5 bases and J by 6 bases. The CDR3 loop reads CASREAGTGQKTQYF. The CDR3 bases are TGTGCCAGCAGGGAAGCCGGGACAGGCCAGAAGACCCAGTACTTC. Together with reference TRBV5-6 and TRBJ2-5, the CDR3 gives the full variable domain: DAGVTQSPTHLIKTRGQQVTLRCSPKSGHDTVSWYQQALGQGPQFIFQYYEEEERQRGNFPDRFSGHQFPNYSSELNVNALLLGDSALYLCASREAGTGQKTQYFGPGTRLLVL.

The chain recombines TRBV3-1 with TRBJ2-2; no clear D gene. Trimming cost V 11 bases and J 0 bases, with 22 bases left between them. The CDR3 is 17 residues long. CDR1 is LGHDT and CDR2 is YNNKEL in the germline V gene (reference sequence). DNA for the CDR3: TGTGCCTCCACCCAAGTTATGTTCCCCGCGAACACCGGGGAGCTGTTTTTT. It codes for CASTQVMFPANTGELFF.

This clonotype was detected ten times or more. The V and J genes are TRBV24-1 and TRBJ2-1; D is unclear. V was cut by 3 bases and J by 6 bases, with 8 bases left in between. The CDR3 consists of 13 residues. The germline gives CDR1 KGHDR, CDR2 SFDVKD. This CDR3 is CATSDGWSNEQFF. CDR3 sequence (DNA): TGTGCCACCAGTGATGGGTGGAGCAATGAGCAGTTCTTC.